This passage covers 14 T cell receptor beta chains from one sample sequenced in a study of cytomegalovirus exposure and HLA in healthy donors (dated by TCRdb to the late 2010s). The library was made by the immunoSEQ multiplex PCR assay. The multiplex PCR relied on a mix of 60 forward primers for TCR Vbeta segments and 13 reverse primers for TCR Jbeta segments. TCRdb provides this immuneACCESS table in a form limited to in-frame rearrangements. Some clones are lacking; in checked studies, under half of them reflect an unresolved V gene, and why the rest are absent is not known. The sample includes around 150,000 clones, with approximately 80% observed a single time. The ten largest clones capture 3.5% to 5% of the sample. Sequencing was performed on PBMCs. These receptors all stem from a man younger than 35 in good health and CMV-seronegative.

This clone was seen a handful of times. This chain uses TRBV28 with TRBJ2-7, with TRBD1 identical over 8 bases. Germline V gene sequence: CDR1 MDHEN, CDR2 SYDVKM. The CDR3 has 12 amino acids. J gave up 3 bases and V 7 bases, and 2 bases lay outside the gene matches. This CDR3 reads CASTQGVYEQYF. The CDR3 DNA is TGTGCCAGCACACAGGGGGTCTACGAGCAGTACTTC.

The genes are TRBV13 and TRBJ2-1, with 9 bases lining up with TRBD2. Germline assignment: CDR1 PRHDT and CDR2 FYEKMQ (reference sequence). V gave up 1 base and J gave up 8 bases; unmatched junction bases: 6. The CDR3 extends over 15 amino acids. In nucleotides, the CDR3 is TGTGCCAGCAGCTTAGTTAGCGGGAGTGTCCATGAGCAGTTCTTC. Protein product: CASSLVSGSVHEQFF.

V gene TRBV6-1 combines with J gene TRBJ1-4, with D perhaps matching TRBD1 (5 bases). V was cut by 8 bases and J by 5 bases, with 18 bases left in between. The CDR3 consists of 15 residues. Germline CDR1 is MNHNS and CDR2 is SASEGT. The CDR3 region is CASGSKTAFNEKLFF. CDR3 DNA: TGTGCCAGCGGATCGAAGACAGCTTTCAATGAAAAACTGTTTTTT.

The chain uses TRBV5-1 and TRBJ1-2; no firm D call. CDR1 SGHRS and CDR2 YFSETQ come from the germline V gene. V lost 0 bases to trimming and J lost 8 bases, with 8 bases between them. The CDR3 is 12 amino acids. CDR3 DNA: TGCGCCAGCAGCTTGGCAGGTGGCGGCTACACCTTC. Translation gives CASSLAGGGYTF.

This clone has just a few counts. DNA for the CDR3: TGTGCCAGCACCGGTGGACAGGGAAGGGGCTACAATGAGCAGTTCTTC. It codes for CASTGGQGRGYNEQFF. V usage is TRBV5-8 and J usage is TRBJ2-1, with 8 bases aligning to TRBD1. The CDR3 spans 16 residues. J gave up 3 bases and V 6 bases, and 11 bases lay outside the gene matches. The germline CDR1 and CDR2 sequences are SGHTS and YDEGEE.

V and J are TRBV11-2 and TRBJ2-7; TRBD1 matches 10 bases. CDR3 length: 15 amino acids. CDR1 and CDR2 (germline): SGHAT, FQNNGV. V trimming: 4 bases; J trimming: 1 base; junction bases outside the gene matches: 4. CDR3 protein: CASSWRDRGSYEQYF. As DNA, the CDR3 is TGTGCCAGCAGCTGGCGGGACAGGGGATCCTACGAGCAGTACTTC.

This clone has a handful of counts. The J gene is TRBJ2-7, the V gene TRBV5-4; the match to TRBD2 covers 13 bases. V trimming: 2 bases; J trimming: 5 bases; junction bases outside the gene matches: 1. The length of the CDR3 is 14 residues. Germline loops: CDR1 SGHNT, CDR2 YYREEE (reference sequence). The CDR3 DNA sequence: TGTGCCAGCAGCTTAGGACTAGCGGGAGACGAGCAGTACTTC. This codes for CASSLGLAGDEQYF.

V gene TRBV10-3 combines with J gene TRBJ1-1; weak D call: TRBD1 (6 bases). The CDR3 is made up of 15 amino acids. Germline-derived CDR1 and CDR2 are ENHRY and SYGVKD. V was trimmed by 0 bases and J by 1 base, leaving 9 bases between them. The CDR3 nucleotides are TGTGCCATCAGTGAGTCGGACAGCCCGAACACTGAAGCTTTCTTT. Protein sequence: CAISESDSPNTEAFF.

Comments on this clone: At the DNA level, this CDR3 is encoded by other sequences in the same sample as well. The V and J genes are TRBV9 and TRBJ2-4; D ambiguous. V was trimmed by 0 bases and J by 1 base, leaving 8 bases between them. The CDR3 runs to 15 residues. Per the germline V gene, CDR1 is SGDLS and CDR2 is YYNGEE. DNA for the CDR3: TGTGCCAGCAGCGTAGTGGCAGGCGCCAAAAACATTCAGTACTTC. Its translation: CASSVVAGAKNIQYF. Looking up the rest from reference TRBV9 and TRBJ2-4 gives the full variable domain: DSGVTQTPKHLITATGQRVTLRCSPRSGDLSVYWYQQSLDQGLQFLIQYYNGEERAKGNILERFSAQQFPDLHSELNLSSLELGDSALYFCASSVVAGAKNIQYFGAGTRLSVL.

The V and J genes are TRBV7-2 and TRBJ2-3; unclear D gene. The germline gives CDR1 SGHTA, CDR2 FQGNSA. The CDR3 is 18 residues long. The V end was cut by 2 bases, the J end by 3 bases, with 21 bases between. CDR3 in DNA: TGTGCCAGCAGCTTAAGAGTCGGTCTCCCGCAGGTTACAGATACGCAGTATTTT. Residues: CASSLRVGLPQVTDTQYF.

This clone was recorded a few times. Germline and junction disagree at one end, which may indicate a read error. V and J are TRBV29-1 and TRBJ1-1; 9 nucleotides match TRBD1. The CDR3 totals 13 residues. The germline CDR1 and CDR2 sequences are SQVTM and ANQGSEA. CDR3 in amino acids: CSVEDPGQGTRLF. CDR3 sequence (DNA): TGCAGCGTTGAAGACCCGGGACAGGGAACACGCCTCTTT.

The chain joins TRBV6-5 to TRBJ1-5, with D unresolved. The CDR3 spans 15 residues. Germline-derived CDR1 and CDR2 are MNHEY and SVGAGI. Trimming took off 0 bases at V and 1 base at J, with 7 bases between the two ends. CDR3 region: CASSYSPESNQPQHF. The CDR3 DNA follows: TGTGCCAGCAGTTACTCGCCGGAGAGCAATCAGCCCCAGCATTTT.

CDR3 amino acids: CASRPPLGSPRGNEQFF. In nucleotides, the CDR3 is TGTGCCAGCAGACCTCCACTGGGGAGTCCGAGGGGGAATGAGCAGTTCTTC. The chain carries TRBV27 and TRBJ2-1; a possible D gene is TRBD1 (6 bases). Deletions cut 6 bases from V and 7 bases from J, with 25 bases between. The CDR3 totals 17 residues. The germline gives CDR1 MNHEY, CDR2 SMNVEV (reference sequence).

This clone was counted between two and nine times. The CDR3 region is CASSRESGANVLTF. For the CDR3, the DNA is TGTGCCAGCAGCCGTGAGTCTGGGGCCAACGTCCTGACTTTC. The chain joins TRBV6-5 to TRBJ2-6; the D is unclear. CDR1 and CDR2 from the germline V gene are MNHEY and SVGAGI. CDR3 size: 14 residues. The ends were cut back, 6 bases at V and 1 base at J, with 7 bases in the middle.